This T cell receptor beta chain was recorded in a study of human T cells and chemical hapten exposure. Time point reported: pre-sensitization, week 0. Sample treatment: therapeutic diphenylcyclopropenone sensitization with weekly scalp DPC. The junction had 5 bases not matched to a gene; V was cut back by 2 bases and J by 7 bases. The CDR3 totals 15 residues. In TCRdb, the RACE reads were re-called with MiXCR into one record per CDR3 protein. The sample has 95,000 to 150,000 distinct CDR3 sequences; roughly 13% are singletons. This clonotype was found a few times. The chain carries TRBV12-3 or TRBV12-4 and TRBJ1-6; 7 bases line up with TRBD1. The sample consisted of whole blood, taken in connection with sensitization to the hapten diphenylcyclopropenone (DPC). This clonotype originated in a woman under 30 with alopecia areata. Some clones in this sample may be carry-over from other donors' samples. The CDR3 DNA follows: TGTGCCAGCAGTTTAACAGGGGCGACCAATTCACCCCTCCACTTT. Encoded protein: CASSLTGATNSPLHF.